These 32 T cell receptor beta chains came from one sample sequenced in a study of regulatory T cells in long-lasting Graves disease. Stated time point: newly diagnosed GD, antithyroid drugs for less than 3 months. PBMC RNA was the source of the TCR library. HTBI primers from iRepertoire and Arm-PCR of CDR3 regions yielded the TCR beta libraries. A single record per CDR3 protein comes from TCRdb applying MiXCR to the multiplex PCR reads. In the table there are 400,000 to 500,000 distinct CDR3 sequences, around 16% of which are singletons. Another study also made use of these data, one on T cells in Graves' hyperthyroidism and ophthalmopathy.

Sample: peripheral blood mononuclear cells (PBMCs), taken at new diagnosis, from a patient treated with antithyroid drugs. These receptors originate from a woman aged 40 to 55 with Graves disease.

This clonotype was counted many times. This chain uses TRBV2 with TRBJ2-5; 10 bases are a match to TRBD1. The CDR3 is made up of 14 amino acids. Losses at the gene ends were 7 bases for V and 3 bases for J; bases not matched to a gene: 5. Germline V CDR1 and CDR2: SNHLY, FYNNEI. The CDR3 is CASNSGTGEETQYF. The DNA of the CDR3 is TGTGCCAGCAATTCCGGGACAGGGGAAGAGACCCAGTACTTC.

This clonotype has ten or more counts. The chain couples TRBV12-3 or TRBV12-4 to TRBJ2-7; TRBD1 matches at 9 bases. V lost 6 bases to trimming and J lost 3 bases; unmatched junction nucleotides: 6. The CDR3 is 14 residues long. The chain's CDR3 is CASRGTGKVYEQYF. The CDR3 region has the DNA TGTGCCAGCAGAGGGACAGGGAAAGTCTACGAGCAGTACTTC.

This chain joins TRBV3-1 and TRBJ2-7; tentatively, D is TRBD2 (5 bases). V shed 0 bases and J shed 4 bases, with 25 bases lying between them. CDR1 is LGHDT, CDR2 YNNKEL, per germline (reference sequence). The CDR3 is 19 residues long. CDR3 in amino acids: CASSQEGRTPIPFSYEQYF. The CDR3 bases are TGTGCCAGCAGCCAAGAGGGCCGGACTCCCATCCCATTTTCTTACGAGCAGTACTTC.

This clonotype was counted at least ten times. This CDR3 reads CASSTKQGWDEQYF. Here the CDR3 DNA reads TGTGCCAGCAGCACCAAACAGGGGTGGGACGAGCAGTACTTC. This chain uses TRBV9 with TRBJ2-7; 7 bases are shared with TRBD1. This CDR3 spans 14 amino acids. V shed 4 bases, J shed 5 bases, and the junction held 9 bases outside the gene matches. Germline V gene data show CDR1 as SGDLS and CDR2 as YYNGEE.

This clonotype was seen ten or more times. This chain links TRBV7-9 with TRBJ2-2; 10 bases map to TRBD1. Germline assignment: CDR1 SEHNR and CDR2 FQNEAQ (reference sequence). Trimming cost V 5 bases and J 5 bases; bases outside gene matches: 11. CDR3 size: 17 residues. The CDR3 loop is CASSPPQRDRGTGELFF. DNA of the CDR3: TGTGCCAGCAGCCCTCCCCAACGGGACAGGGGTACCGGGGAGCTGTTTTTT.

This chain links TRBV11-1 with TRBJ2-3; a possible D gene is TRBD2 (5 bases). V was cut by 0 bases and J by 3 bases, with 10 bases left in between. Germline V gene lookup returns CDR1 SGHAT and CDR2 FQDESV (reference sequence). CDR3 size: 15 residues. CDR3 residues: CASSLAGARTDTQYF. The CDR3 DNA follows: TGTGCCAGCAGCTTAGCGGGAGCCCGAACAGATACGCAGTATTTT.

Note on this clonotype: A much larger clone differs by one base, so this may be a read error. CDR3 nucleotides: TGTGCCAGCAGCTCCGAGGTAGCGGGAGTAGAGACCCAGTACTTC. It translates to CASSSEVAGVETQYF. The J gene is TRBJ2-5, the V gene TRBV7-3, with 9 bases aligning to TRBD2. The CDR3 loop spans 15 amino acids. The junction had 7 bases not matched to a gene; V was cut back by 4 bases and J by 4 bases. Germline V CDR1 and CDR2: SGHTA, FQGTGA.

Ten or more counts support this clonotype. This chain uses TRBV3-1 with TRBJ1-1; a possible D gene is TRBD1 (5 bases). This CDR3 region has 15 residues. Trimming removed 0 bases at V and 5 bases at J, with 13 bases between. Per germline, CDR1 LGHDT and CDR2 YNNKEL (reference sequence). The chain's CDR3 is CASSQDRGSGTEAFF. DNA of the CDR3: TGTGCCAGCAGCCAAGATCGGGGCTCCGGGACTGAAGCTTTCTTT.

Regarding this clonotype: One base away lies a much larger clone, so this may be a sequencing read error. The DNA of the CDR3 is TGTCCCAGCAGTGGATGGACTAAATTCGAAAACACAGATACGCAGTATTTT. This translates into CPSSGWTKFENTDTQYF. This chain connects TRBV6-2 or TRBV6-3 to TRBJ2-3, with D perhaps TRBD2 (6 bases). This CDR3 spans 17 amino acids. Germline V lookup: CDR1 MNHEY, CDR2 SVGEGT.

This clonotype was observed a few times. This chain uses TRBV7-9 with TRBJ2-4; D is unresolved. The V gene's germline CDR1 is SEHNR and CDR2 FQNEAQ (reference sequence). V was cut by 5 bases and J by 6 bases, with 11 bases left in between. The CDR3 sequence is 13 residues long. This chain's CDR3 is CASSQPGRNIQYF. The CDR3 coding sequence is TGTGCCAGCAGCCAACCGGGCCGAAACATTCAGTACTTC.

The rearrangement links TRBV7-9 to TRBJ2-5; 7 nucleotides align to TRBD2. J gave up 5 bases and V 5 bases, and 5 bases lay outside the gene matches. The V gene's germline CDR1 is SEHNR and CDR2 FQNEAQ (reference sequence). The CDR3 runs to 13 residues. CDR3 in DNA: TGTGCCAGCAGCGGGAGGGCCGGGGAGACCCAGTACTTC. Translated: CASSGRAGETQYF.

This clonotype has ten or more counts. V usage is TRBV7-8 and J usage is TRBJ2-7, with D possibly TRBD1 on 6 matching bases. Germline assignment: CDR1 SGHVS and CDR2 FQNEAQ. The CDR3 consists of 17 residues. V was cut by 1 base and J by 3 bases, with 19 bases left in between. The CDR3 region has the DNA TGTGCCAGCAGCTTAGTGTCTGGGACACCAACTATCTACGAGCAGTACTTC. Protein product: CASSLVSGTPTIYEQYF.

This clonotype was seen many times. V gene TRBV29-1 combines with J gene TRBJ2-7; TRBD2 matches at 11 bases. V gave up 7 bases and J gave up 4 bases; unmatched junction bases: 6. This CDR3 has 13 amino acids. Germline-derived CDR1 and CDR2 are SQVTM and ANQGSEA. CDR3 DNA: TGCAGCGGTGGGACTAGCGGACCGTACGAGCAGTACTTC. Its protein product is CSGGTSGPYEQYF.

The chain has TRBV5-4 and TRBJ2-1; 8 nucleotides match TRBD2. With 3 bases clipped from V and 2 bases from J, the junction kept 4 bases outside the gene matches. This CDR3 spans 15 amino acids. Per the germline V gene, CDR1 is SGHNT and CDR2 is YYREEE (reference sequence). The CDR3 DNA reads as TGTGCCAGCAGCTGGGGAGCGGGAGCCTACAATGAGCAGTTCTTC. Protein sequence: CASSWGAGAYNEQFF.

In its sample, this clonotype was seen many times. In DNA form, the CDR3 reads TGTGCCAGCAGCTTACAAATCCCAGGGGGCAGGGGGTATGGCTACACCTTC. This codes for CASSLQIPGGRGYGYTF. The chain has TRBV11-3 and TRBJ1-2, with 8 bases fitting TRBD1. V shed 2 bases, J shed 5 bases, and the junction held 13 bases outside the gene matches. The CDR3 is made up of 17 amino acids. Looked up from germline, CDR1 is SGHNT and CDR2 is YENEEA.

The J gene is TRBJ1-1, the V gene TRBV5-6; D is undetermined. This CDR3 has 16 amino acids. Looked up from germline, CDR1 is SGHDT and CDR2 is YYEEEE. Trimming left V 4 bases short and J 7 bases short, with 23 bases between. CDR3 residues: CASSTRMPQRSGEAFF. As DNA, the CDR3 is TGTGCCAGCAGCACGAGGATGCCACAGCGAAGTGGTGAAGCTTTCTTT.

This clonotype has only a few counts. This chain connects TRBV20-1 to TRBJ2-3; TRBD1 is a possible D gene (6 bases). Per the germline V gene, CDR1 is DFQATT and CDR2 is SNEGSKA (reference sequence). The CDR3 is 14 amino acids. V lost 6 bases, J lost 0 bases, and 13 bases lay in between. CDR3 protein: CSARTDESTDTQYF. DNA for the CDR3: TGCAGTGCGCGGACAGATGAGAGCACAGATACGCAGTATTTT.

This clonotype has a handful of counts. This chain uses TRBV13 with TRBJ2-3; perhaps TRBD1 as D (5 bases). CDR1 PRHDT and CDR2 FYEKMQ come from the germline V gene (reference sequence). Trimming pared 5 bases from V and 0 bases from J, leaving 12 bases between. The CDR3 is 15 amino acids. CDR3 DNA sequence: TGTGCCAGCAGCCAATGGACACGCAGCACAGATACGCAGTATTTT. This translates into CASSQWTRSTDTQYF. Full variable domain (outside the CDR3, taken from reference TRBV13 and TRBJ2-3): AAGVIQSPRHLIKEKRETATLKCYPIPRHDTVYWYQQGPGQDPQFLISFYEKMQSDKGSIPDRFSAQQFSDYHSELNMSSLELGDSALYFCASSQWTRSTDTQYFGPGTRLTVL.

The rearrangement links TRBV5-1 to TRBJ2-7, with 8 bases that match TRBD2. Germline V gene lookup returns CDR1 SGHRS and CDR2 YFSETQ. The CDR3 covers 14 residues. Trimming removed 3 bases from V and 5 bases from J; junction bases left unmatched: 7. CDR3: CASSSAGDKNEQYF. DNA of the CDR3: TGCGCCAGCAGCTCAGCGGGAGATAAGAACGAGCAGTACTTC.

This clonotype appeared a few times. The chain has TRBV6-5 and TRBJ2-1; 7 bases align to TRBD1. Germline CDR1 reads MNHEY; CDR2 reads SVGAGI. V trimming: 4 bases; J trimming: 8 bases; junction bases outside the gene matches: 5. The CDR3 runs to 13 residues. This chain's CDR3 is CASSWTGQDEQFF. DNA for the CDR3: TGTGCCAGCAGTTGGACAGGTCAGGATGAGCAGTTCTTC.

The rearrangement links TRBV6-2 or TRBV6-3 to TRBJ2-1; D gene ambiguous. The V end was cut by 2 bases, the J end by 8 bases, with 7 bases between. This CDR3 region has 12 residues. Germline V CDR1 and CDR2: MNHEY, SVGEGT. CDR3 in amino acids: CASSYLGDEQFF. The CDR3 DNA reads as TGTGCCAGCAGTTACCTAGGCGATGAGCAGTTCTTC.

The rearrangement links TRBV7-6 to TRBJ2-1, with 9 bases lining up with TRBD2. Per the germline V gene, CDR1 is SGHVS and CDR2 is FNYEAQ. Trimming at V came to 3 bases and at J to 6 bases, leaving 12 bases not matched to a gene. The CDR3 loop spans 17 amino acids. The DNA for the CDR3 is TGTGCCAGCAGCTTGGGACTAGCAGTTCCCGGGCTCAATGAGCAGTTCTTC. As protein: CASSLGLAVPGLNEQFF.

The rearrangement joins TRBV6-1 to TRBJ2-2; 8 nucleotides align to TRBD2. V shed 5 bases, J shed 4 bases, and the junction held 9 bases outside the gene matches. Germline V gene data show CDR1 as MNHNS and CDR2 as SASEGT. The CDR3 is 16 amino acids. The CDR3 sequence is CASSHRTSLPTGELFF. The CDR3 region has the DNA TGTGCCAGCAGTCACCGGACTAGCTTGCCCACCGGGGAGCTGTTTTTT.

A word on this clonotype: One end of the junction is discordant with germline, which a read error may explain. The gene calls are TRBV5-5 and TRBJ2-2, with D perhaps TRBD1 (6 bases). The CDR3 is 17 residues long. CDR1 is SGHKS and CDR2 is YYEKEE in the germline V gene (reference sequence). CDR3 in amino acids: CASRSSGASPGTGELVF. Here the CDR3 DNA reads TGTGCCAGCAGGTCCTCAGGGGCCTCCCCGGGGACCGGGGAGCTGGTTTTT.

This clonotype was found many times. The chain links TRBV7-2 to TRBJ2-3; D not resolved. Trimming cost V 8 bases and J 2 bases, with 11 bases left between them. CDR1 and CDR2 (germline): SGHTA, FQGNSA. The CDR3 runs to 13 residues. CDR3 sequence reads: CASGRPYTDTQYF. CDR3 coding DNA: TGTGCCAGCGGGCGCCCTTACACAGATACGCAGTATTTT.

CDR3 coding DNA: TGTGCCAGCAGAGACAACTATGGCTACACCTTC. This gives the protein CASRDNYGYTF. This chain uses TRBV6-1 with TRBJ1-2; D unclear. Germline V gene sequence: CDR1 MNHNS, CDR2 SASEGT. V was cut by 6 bases and J by 2 bases, with 4 bases left in between. This CDR3 is 11 amino acids long.

Only a few counts were recorded for this clonotype. This may come from a read error, since a much larger clone is one base off. The rearrangement links TRBV11-2 to TRBJ2-1, with 8 bases fitting TRBD1. Trimming took 1 base from V and 3 from J; bases not matched to a gene: 5. Per the germline V gene, CDR1 is SGHAT and CDR2 is FQNNGV. The CDR3 is 16 residues long. CDR3 residues: CASSLGWTGSYNEQFF. CDR3 nucleotides: TGTGCCAGCAGCTTAGGTTGGACAGGGAGCTACAATGAGCAGTTCTTC.

There are many counts of this clonotype. The chain has TRBV28 and TRBJ1-5, with D tentatively TRBD1 (6 bases). CDR3 length: 13 amino acids. CDR1 and CDR2 (germline): MDHEN, SYDVKM. V was pared by 6 bases and J by 8 bases, with 14 bases between. The CDR3 reads CASRLQGFEPQHF. CDR3 DNA sequence: TGTGCCAGCAGGCTACAGGGCTTCGAGCCCCAGCATTTT. The full variable domain, rest sourced from reference TRBV28 and TRBJ1-5, is DVKVTQSSRYLVKRTGEKVFLECVQDMDHENMFWYRQDPGLGLRLIYFSYDVKMKEKGDIPEGYSVSREKKERFSLILESASTNQTSMYLCASRLQGFEPQHFGDGTRLSIL.

The gene calls are TRBV30 and TRBJ1-2, with unresolved D. In germline, CDR1 is GTSNPN, CDR2 SVGIG (reference sequence). The CDR3 is 16 amino acids. V was pared by 0 bases and J by 2 bases, with 16 bases between. CDR3 loop: CAWSVPGEIRNYGYTF. DNA for the CDR3: TGTGCCTGGAGTGTACCCGGGGAAATAAGGAACTATGGCTACACCTTC.

In its sample, this clonotype was seen a few times. The V and J genes are TRBV4-1 and TRBJ2-7; D ambiguous. V was trimmed by 1 base and J by 1 base, leaving 5 bases between them. CDR1 and CDR2 (germline): MGHRA, YSYEKL. The length of the CDR3 is 13 residues. The CDR3 DNA reads as TGCGCCAGCAGCCAAGTTGAATCCTACGAGCAGTACTTC. It codes for CASSQVESYEQYF.

The genes are TRBV6-1 and TRBJ2-7; unclear D gene. The ends were cut back, 4 bases at V and 1 base at J, with 11 bases in the middle. Germline loops: CDR1 MNHNS, CDR2 SASEGT. This CDR3 is 14 amino acids long. CDR3 residues: CASSVNPGSYEQYF. CDR3 coding DNA: TGTGCCAGCAGTGTGAATCCAGGATCCTACGAGCAGTACTTC.

This clonotype was observed at least ten times. The chain is built from TRBV24-1 and TRBJ2-2; the D gene is possibly TRBD1 (6 bases). Trimming stripped 9 bases from V and 8 bases from J, with 9 bases between. The germline V gene has CDR1 KGHDR and CDR2 SFDVKD. The CDR3 runs 11 residues. The CDR3 DNA reads TGTGCCACCCGAGACAGGGGGGAGCTGTTTTTT. Translation: CATRDRGELFF.